This T cell receptor beta chain was recorded in a study of naive CD8 T cells in extremely preterm neonates. The CDR3 has 13 residues. In germline, CDR1 is LNHDA, CDR2 SQIVND (reference sequence). V lost 3 bases and J 3 bases, leaving 6 bases between the germline ends. Extremely preterm deliveries at roughly 22-27 weeks of gestation provided the preterm samples. Excluded: fetal demise, active maternal HSV, known maternal HIV. Study conclusions and caveats: Preterm infants showed shorter CDR3s, fewer N additions and less trimming than older groups. Compared with all age groups, preterm neonates showed less repertoire richness.

Sequenced by immunoSEQ multiplex PCR; TCRdb stores in-frame clones only, minus some. Here the sample spans 20,000 to 30,000 clones, about 87% being singletons. As to this clone: The target antigen is unknown.

The sequenced material came from naive CD8+ T cells from cord blood. The V and J genes are TRBV19 and TRBJ2-1, with a possible D match to TRBD2 (6 bases). This TCR was recovered from a boy who was born preterm. The CDR3 region has the DNA TGTGCCAGTAGTATGGGGGGCTACAATGAGCAGTTCTTC. It codes for CASSMGGYNEQFF.